This T cell receptor beta chain is drawn from a study of shared clonotypes between healthy human individuals. Findings and limits, study-wide: A generally larger estimated richness was seen in naive subsets than in memory subsets.

The CDR3 loop spans 14 amino acids. Germline assignment: CDR1 SGHRS and CDR2 YFSETQ. Trimming took off 4 bases at V and 4 bases at J, with 12 bases between the two ends. This clone was picked up a small number of times. Its antigen is as yet unknown. The same CDR3 also results from other DNA sequences found in this sample. The data were produced by immunoSEQ multiplex PCR, yet TCRdb's version contains in-frame clones alone and is incomplete. This repertoire shows 550,000 to 800,000 clones, approximately 74% found once; its top ten account for under 2%. V and J are TRBV5-1 and TRBJ2-1; weak D call: TRBD2 (6 bases). This receptor was obtained from a woman under 40 in good health. Sequences were obtained from memory CD4+ T cells sorted from blood. The sample's subset: CD45RA-negative fraction. The CDR3 sequence is CASSNSGGYNEQFF. The CDR3 DNA is TGCGCCAGCAGCAATAGCGGCGGATACAATGAGCAGTTCTTC. Full variable domain (remainder filled in from reference TRBV5-1 and TRBJ2-1): KAGVTQTPRYLIKTRGQQVTLSCSPISGHRSVSWYQQTPGQGLQFLFEYFSETQRNKGNFPGRFSGRQFSNSRSEMNVSTLELGDSALYLCASSNSGGYNEQFFGPGTRLTVL.